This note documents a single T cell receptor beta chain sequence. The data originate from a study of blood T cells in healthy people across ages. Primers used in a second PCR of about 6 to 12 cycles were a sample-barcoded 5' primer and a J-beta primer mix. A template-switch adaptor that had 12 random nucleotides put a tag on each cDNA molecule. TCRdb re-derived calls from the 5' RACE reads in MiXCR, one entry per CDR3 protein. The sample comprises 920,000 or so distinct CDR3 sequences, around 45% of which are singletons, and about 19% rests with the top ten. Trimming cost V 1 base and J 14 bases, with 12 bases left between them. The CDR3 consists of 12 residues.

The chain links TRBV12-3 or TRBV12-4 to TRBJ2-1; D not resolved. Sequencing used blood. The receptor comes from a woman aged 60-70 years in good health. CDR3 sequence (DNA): TGTGCCAGCAGTTTAGGGCGAGCCTCCAAGTTCTTC. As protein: CASSLGRASKFF.